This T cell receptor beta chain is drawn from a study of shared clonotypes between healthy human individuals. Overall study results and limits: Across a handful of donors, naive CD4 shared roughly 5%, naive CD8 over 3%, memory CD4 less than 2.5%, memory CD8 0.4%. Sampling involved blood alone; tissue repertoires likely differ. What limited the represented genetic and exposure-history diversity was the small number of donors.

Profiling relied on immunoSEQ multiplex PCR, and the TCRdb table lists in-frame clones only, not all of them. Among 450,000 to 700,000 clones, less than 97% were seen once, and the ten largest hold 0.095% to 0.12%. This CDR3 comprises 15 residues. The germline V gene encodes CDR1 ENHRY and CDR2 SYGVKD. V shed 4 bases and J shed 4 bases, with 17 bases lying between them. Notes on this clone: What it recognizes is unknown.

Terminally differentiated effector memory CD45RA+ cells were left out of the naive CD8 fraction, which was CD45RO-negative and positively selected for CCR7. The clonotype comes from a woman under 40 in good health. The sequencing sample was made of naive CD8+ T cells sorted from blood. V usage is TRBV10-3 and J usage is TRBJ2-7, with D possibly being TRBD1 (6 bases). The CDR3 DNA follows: TGTGCCATCAGTGTGGTGGGGGAGAGGGGGTACGAGCAGTACTTC. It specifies CAISVVGERGYEQYF.